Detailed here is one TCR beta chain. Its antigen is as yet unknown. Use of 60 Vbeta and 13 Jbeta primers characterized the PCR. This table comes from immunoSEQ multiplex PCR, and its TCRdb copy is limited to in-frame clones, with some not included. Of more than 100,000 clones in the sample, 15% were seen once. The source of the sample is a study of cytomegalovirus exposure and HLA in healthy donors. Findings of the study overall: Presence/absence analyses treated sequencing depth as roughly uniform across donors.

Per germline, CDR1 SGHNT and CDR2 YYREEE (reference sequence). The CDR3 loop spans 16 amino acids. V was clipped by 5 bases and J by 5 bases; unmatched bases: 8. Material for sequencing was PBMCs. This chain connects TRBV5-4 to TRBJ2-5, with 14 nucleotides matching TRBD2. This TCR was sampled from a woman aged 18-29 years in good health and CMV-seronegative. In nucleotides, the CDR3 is TGTGCCAGCAGGGGGACTAGCGGGAGATCGACGGAGACCCAGTACTTC. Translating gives CASRGTSGRSTETQYF. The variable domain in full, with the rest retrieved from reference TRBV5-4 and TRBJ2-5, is ETGVTQSPTHLIKTRGQQVTLRCSSQSGHNTVSWYQQALGQGPQFIFQYYREEENGRGNFPPRFSGLQFPNYSSELNVNALELDDSALYLCASRGTSGRSTETQYFGPGTRLLVL.